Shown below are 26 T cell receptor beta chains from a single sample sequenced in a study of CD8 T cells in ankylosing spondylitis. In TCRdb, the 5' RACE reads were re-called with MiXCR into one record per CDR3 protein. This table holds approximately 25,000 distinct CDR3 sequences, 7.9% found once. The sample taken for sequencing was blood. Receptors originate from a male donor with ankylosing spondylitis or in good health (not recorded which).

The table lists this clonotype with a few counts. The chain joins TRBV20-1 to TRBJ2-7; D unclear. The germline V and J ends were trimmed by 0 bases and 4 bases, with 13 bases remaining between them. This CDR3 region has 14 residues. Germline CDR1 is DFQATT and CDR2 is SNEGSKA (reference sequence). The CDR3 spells CSARDVGGSYEQYF. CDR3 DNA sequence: TGCAGTGCTAGAGATGTAGGCGGCAGTTACGAGCAGTACTTC.

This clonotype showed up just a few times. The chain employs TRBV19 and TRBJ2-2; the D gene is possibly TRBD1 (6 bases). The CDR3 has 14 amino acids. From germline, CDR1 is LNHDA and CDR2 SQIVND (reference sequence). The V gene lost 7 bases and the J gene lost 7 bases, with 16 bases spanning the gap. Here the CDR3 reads CASTPQGEGGELFF. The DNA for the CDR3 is TGTGCCAGTACCCCACAGGGAGAAGGCGGGGAGCTGTTTTTT.

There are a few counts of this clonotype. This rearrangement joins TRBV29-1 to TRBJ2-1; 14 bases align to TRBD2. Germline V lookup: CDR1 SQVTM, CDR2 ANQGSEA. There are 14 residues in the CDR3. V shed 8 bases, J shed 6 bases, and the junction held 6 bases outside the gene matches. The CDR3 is CSFRLAGGGNEQFF. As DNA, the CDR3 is TGCAGCTTTCGACTAGCGGGGGGGGGCAATGAGCAGTTCTTC.

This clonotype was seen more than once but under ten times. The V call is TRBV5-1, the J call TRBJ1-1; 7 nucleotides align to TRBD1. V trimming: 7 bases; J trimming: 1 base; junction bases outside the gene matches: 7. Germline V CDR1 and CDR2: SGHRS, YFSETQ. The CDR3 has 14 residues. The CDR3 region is CASFRDSQNTEAFF. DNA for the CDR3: TGCGCCAGCTTTCGGGACAGTCAGAACACTGAAGCTTTCTTT.

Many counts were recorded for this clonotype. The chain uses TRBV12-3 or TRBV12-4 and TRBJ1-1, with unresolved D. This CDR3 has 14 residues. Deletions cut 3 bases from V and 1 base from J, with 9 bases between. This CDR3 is CASSFYRRNTEAFF. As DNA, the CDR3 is TGTGCCAGCAGTTTTTACAGACGGAACACTGAAGCTTTCTTT.

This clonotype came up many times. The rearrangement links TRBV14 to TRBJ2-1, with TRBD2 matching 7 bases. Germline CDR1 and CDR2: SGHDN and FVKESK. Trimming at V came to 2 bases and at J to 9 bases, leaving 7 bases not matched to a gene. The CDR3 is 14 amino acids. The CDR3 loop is CASSQRTSQPEQFF. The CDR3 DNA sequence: TGTGCCAGCAGCCAAAGGACTAGTCAACCTGAGCAGTTCTTC.

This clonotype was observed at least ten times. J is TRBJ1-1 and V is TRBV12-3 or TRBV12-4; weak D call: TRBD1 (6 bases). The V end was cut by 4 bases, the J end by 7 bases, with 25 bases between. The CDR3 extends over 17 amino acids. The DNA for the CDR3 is TGTGCCAGCAGTTCAATACTATATAACAGGGTTGCTCGTGAAGCTTTCTTT. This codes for CASSSILYNRVAREAFF.

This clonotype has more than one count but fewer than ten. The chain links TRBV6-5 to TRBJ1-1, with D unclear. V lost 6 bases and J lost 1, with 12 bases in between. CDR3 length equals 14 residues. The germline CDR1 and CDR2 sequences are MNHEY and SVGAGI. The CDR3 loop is CASRQQRRNTEAFF. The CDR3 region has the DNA TGTGCCAGCAGGCAGCAAAGACGGAACACTGAAGCTTTCTTT.

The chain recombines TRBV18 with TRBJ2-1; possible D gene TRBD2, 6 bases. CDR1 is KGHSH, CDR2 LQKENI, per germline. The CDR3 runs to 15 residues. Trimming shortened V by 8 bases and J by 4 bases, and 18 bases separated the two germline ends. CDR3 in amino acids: CASGTGSRDYNEQFF. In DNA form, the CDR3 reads TGTGCCAGCGGGACTGGGAGCAGGGATTACAATGAGCAGTTCTTC.

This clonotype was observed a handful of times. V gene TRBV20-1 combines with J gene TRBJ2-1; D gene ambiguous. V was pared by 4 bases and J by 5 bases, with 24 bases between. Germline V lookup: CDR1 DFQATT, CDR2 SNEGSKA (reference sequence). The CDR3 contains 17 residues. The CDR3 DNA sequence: TGCAGTGCTATATATGACCTGACTTTCATCAATAACAATGAGCAGTTCTTC. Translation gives CSAIYDLTFINNNEQFF.

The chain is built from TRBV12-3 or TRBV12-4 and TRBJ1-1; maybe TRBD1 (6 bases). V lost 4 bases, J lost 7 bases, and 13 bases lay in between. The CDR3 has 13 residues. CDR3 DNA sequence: TGTGCCAGCAGTTCCCAACCGACAGGTGAAGCTTTCTTT. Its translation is CASSSQPTGEAFF.

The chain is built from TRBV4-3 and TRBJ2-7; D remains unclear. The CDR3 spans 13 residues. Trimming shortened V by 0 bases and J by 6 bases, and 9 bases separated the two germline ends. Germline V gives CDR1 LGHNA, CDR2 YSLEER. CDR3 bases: TGCGCCAGCAGCCAAGATCTCCGGCGCGAGCAGTACTTC. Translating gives CASSQDLRREQYF.

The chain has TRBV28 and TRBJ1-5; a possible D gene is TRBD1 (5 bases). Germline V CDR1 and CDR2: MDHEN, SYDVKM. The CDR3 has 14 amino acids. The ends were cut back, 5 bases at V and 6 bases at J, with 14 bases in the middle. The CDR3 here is CASSRGGIGQPQHF. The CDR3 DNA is TGTGCCAGCAGTCGGGGGGGGATCGGTCAGCCCCAGCATTTT. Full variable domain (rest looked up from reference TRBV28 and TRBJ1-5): DVKVTQSSRYLVKRTGEKVFLECVQDMDHENMFWYRQDPGLGLRLIYFSYDVKMKEKGDIPEGYSVSREKKERFSLILESASTNQTSMYLCASSRGGIGQPQHFGDGTRLSIL.

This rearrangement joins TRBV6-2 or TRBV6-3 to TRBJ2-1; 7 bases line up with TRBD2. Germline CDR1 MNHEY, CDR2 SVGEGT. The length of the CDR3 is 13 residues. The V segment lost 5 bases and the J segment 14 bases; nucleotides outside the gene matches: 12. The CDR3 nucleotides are TGTGCCAGCAGTCAACTAGGGGAAGCGGGGAAGTTCTTC. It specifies CASSQLGEAGKFF.

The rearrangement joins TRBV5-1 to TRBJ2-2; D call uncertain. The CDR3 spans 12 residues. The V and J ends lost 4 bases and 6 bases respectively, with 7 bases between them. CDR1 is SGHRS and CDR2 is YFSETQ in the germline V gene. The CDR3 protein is CASSVKAGELFF. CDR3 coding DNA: TGCGCCAGCAGCGTTAAAGCCGGGGAGCTGTTTTTT.

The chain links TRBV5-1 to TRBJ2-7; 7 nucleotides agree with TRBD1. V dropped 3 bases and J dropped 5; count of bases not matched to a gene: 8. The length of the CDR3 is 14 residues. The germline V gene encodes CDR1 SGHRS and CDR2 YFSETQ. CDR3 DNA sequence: TGCGCCAGCAGCTCGACAGGGAATGTGAACGAGCAGTACTTC. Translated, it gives CASSSTGNVNEQYF.

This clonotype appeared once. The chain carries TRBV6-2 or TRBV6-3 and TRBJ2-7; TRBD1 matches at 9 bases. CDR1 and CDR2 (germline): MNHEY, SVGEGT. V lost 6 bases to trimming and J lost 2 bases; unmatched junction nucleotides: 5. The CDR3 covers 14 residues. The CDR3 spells CASRSGTGTYEQYF. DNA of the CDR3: TGTGCCAGCAGATCCGGGACAGGGACCTACGAGCAGTACTTC.

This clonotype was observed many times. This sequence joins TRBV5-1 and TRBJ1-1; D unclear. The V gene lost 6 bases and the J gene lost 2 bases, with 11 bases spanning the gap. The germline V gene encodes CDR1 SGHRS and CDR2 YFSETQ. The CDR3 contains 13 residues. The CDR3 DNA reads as TGCGCCAGCACATCTTCCGTAAACACTGAAGCTTTCTTT. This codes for CASTSSVNTEAFF.

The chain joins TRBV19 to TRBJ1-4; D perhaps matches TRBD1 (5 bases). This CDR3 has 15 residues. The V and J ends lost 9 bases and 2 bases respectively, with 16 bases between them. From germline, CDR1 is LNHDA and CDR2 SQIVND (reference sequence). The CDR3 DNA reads TGTGCCAGCACTAATCGGGCAGGGACTAATGAAAAACTGTTTTTT. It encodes CASTNRAGTNEKLFF.

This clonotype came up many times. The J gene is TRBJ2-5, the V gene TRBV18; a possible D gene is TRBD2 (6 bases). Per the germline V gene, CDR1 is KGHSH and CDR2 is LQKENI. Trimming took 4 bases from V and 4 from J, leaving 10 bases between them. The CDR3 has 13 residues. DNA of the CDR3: TGTGCCAGCTCACTACTGGGAGGAGAGACCCAGTACTTC. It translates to CASSLLGGETQYF. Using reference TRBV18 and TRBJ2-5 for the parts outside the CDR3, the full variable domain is NAGVMQNPRHLVRRRGQEARLRCSPMKGHSHVYWYRQLPEEGLKFMVYLQKENIIDESGMPKERFSAEFPKEGPSILRIQQVVRGDSAAYFCASSLLGGETQYFGPGTRLLVL.

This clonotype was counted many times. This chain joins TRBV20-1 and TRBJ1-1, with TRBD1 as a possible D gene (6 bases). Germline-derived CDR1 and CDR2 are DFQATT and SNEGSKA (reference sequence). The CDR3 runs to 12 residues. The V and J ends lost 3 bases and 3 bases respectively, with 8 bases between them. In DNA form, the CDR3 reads TGCAGTGCTAGCGGGGGGCACACTGAAGCTTTCTTT. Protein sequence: CSASGGHTEAFF.

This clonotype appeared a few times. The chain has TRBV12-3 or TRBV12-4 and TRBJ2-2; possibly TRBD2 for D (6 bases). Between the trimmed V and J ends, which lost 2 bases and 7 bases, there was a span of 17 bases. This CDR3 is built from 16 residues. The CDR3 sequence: CASSLPPPGRFGELFF. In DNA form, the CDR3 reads TGTGCCAGCAGTTTACCCCCGCCAGGGAGGTTCGGGGAGCTGTTTTTT.

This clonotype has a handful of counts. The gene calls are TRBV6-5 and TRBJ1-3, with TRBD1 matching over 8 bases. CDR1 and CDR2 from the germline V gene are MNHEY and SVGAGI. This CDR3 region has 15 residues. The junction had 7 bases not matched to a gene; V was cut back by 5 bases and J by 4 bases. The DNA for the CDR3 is TGTGCCAGCAGTGTGGACAGGGATGAAGGAAACACCATATATTTT. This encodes CASSVDRDEGNTIYF.

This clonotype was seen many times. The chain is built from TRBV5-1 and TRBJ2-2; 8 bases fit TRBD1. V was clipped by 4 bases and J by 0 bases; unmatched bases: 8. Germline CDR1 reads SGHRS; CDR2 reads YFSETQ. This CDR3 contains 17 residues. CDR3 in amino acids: CASSPSGTGSNTGELFF. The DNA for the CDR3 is TGCGCCAGCAGCCCTTCCGGGACAGGATCGAACACCGGGGAGCTGTTTTTT.

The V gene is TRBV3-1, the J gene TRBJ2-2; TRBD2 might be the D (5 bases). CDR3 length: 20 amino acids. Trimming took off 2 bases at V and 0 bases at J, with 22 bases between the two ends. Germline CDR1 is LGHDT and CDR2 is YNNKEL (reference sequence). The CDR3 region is CASSQSYSVGSLANTGELFF. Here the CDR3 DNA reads TGTGCCAGCAGCCAATCCTACAGCGTAGGGAGTCTCGCGAACACCGGGGAGCTGTTTTTT.

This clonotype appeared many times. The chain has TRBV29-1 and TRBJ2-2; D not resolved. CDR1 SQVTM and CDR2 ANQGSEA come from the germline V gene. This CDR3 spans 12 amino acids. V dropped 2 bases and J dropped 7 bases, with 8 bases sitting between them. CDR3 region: CSVEPPGGELFF. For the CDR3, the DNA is TGCAGCGTTGAACCCCCCGGCGGGGAGCTGTTTTTT.